This TCR beta chain came from a study of cytomegalovirus exposure and HLA in healthy donors. Study-level background: Most genotyped donors, around four fifths of 350 to 500, had Caucasian-associated genetic ancestry. Notes on the study in general: Among CMV-associated TCR beta chains, most appeared HLA-restricted in a later analysis.

A word on this clone: The antigen remains undetermined.

It was with 60 Vbeta and 13 Jbeta primers that the PCR ran. The table came from immunoSEQ multiplex PCR; TCRdb's copy has only in-frame clones and leaves some out. The sample holds 100,000 to 150,000 clones, just under 80% seen once. Germline CDR1 reads MNHEY; CDR2 reads SVGAGI. CDR3 length equals 15 residues. V was shortened by 10 bases and J by 4 bases, with 20 bases between the two germline ends. The chain combines TRBV6-5 with TRBJ1-5; D may be TRBD1 (5 bases). Specimen: PBMCs. This sequence originates from a middle-aged woman in good health and CMV-seronegative. CDR3 loop: CATSRYGGTNQPQHF. CDR3 bases: TGTGCCACCTCGAGGTACGGGGGGACGAATCAGCCCCAGCATTTT.